Below, 5 T cell receptor beta chains from the same sample are listed, as sequenced in a study of circulating CD8 cells and anti-PD-1 response in melanoma. The QIAseq Immune Repertoire TCR panel built the libraries from about 14 ng of total RNA. TCRdb re-called the reads with MiXCR, one entry per CDR3 protein. The data show around 1,700 distinct CDR3 sequences, with over 8% seen just once and 5% to 6.5% held by the top ten. From live CD3+CD8+TCRalphabeta+ cells, four PD-1 and/or TIGIT subsets were sorted. Sequencing used CD8+ T cells from PBMCs, obtained at baseline or after one month of anti-PD-1 therapy (not recorded which). The origin of the receptors is a human donor with melanoma.

This clonotype is classed as large. The chain combines TRBV10-2 with TRBJ2-7, with 7 bases lining up with TRBD1. Trimming cost V 7 bases and J 3 bases; bases outside gene matches: 9. Germline V gene lookup returns CDR1 WSHSY and CDR2 SAAADI. The CDR3 sequence is 14 residues long. As DNA, the CDR3 is TGCGCCAGCACTCCGACAGGGAAGTTCTACGAGCAGTACTTC. This translates into CASTPTGKFYEQYF.

By share of the sample, this clonotype is large (0.1 to 1%). The chain has TRBV19 and TRBJ1-5; D call uncertain. Germline CDR1 is LNHDA and CDR2 is SQIVND (reference sequence). This CDR3 is 13 amino acids long. The V end lost 5 bases, the J end lost 0 bases, and 5 bases lay between the germline ends. The CDR3 region is CASSPDSNQPQHF. The CDR3 bases are TGTGCCAGTAGTCCCGATAGCAATCAGCCCCAGCATTTT. Filled out from reference TRBV19 and TRBJ1-5, the complete variable domain reads DGGITQSPKYLFRKEGQNVTLSCEQNLNHDAMYWYRQDPGQGLRLIYYSQIVNDFQKGDIAEGYSVSREKKESFPLTVTSAQKNPTAFYLCASSPDSNQPQHFGDGTRLSIL.

The chain joins TRBV2 to TRBJ2-3; 9 nucleotides align to TRBD2. Losses at the gene ends were 10 bases for V and 4 bases for J; bases not matched to a gene: 6. Per the germline V gene, CDR1 is SNHLY and CDR2 is FYNNEI. The CDR3 spans 13 residues. CDR3 DNA sequence: TGTGCCACATTAGCGGGGGCGTCAGATACGCAGTATTTT. Translated: CATLAGASDTQYF.

By sample fraction, this clonotype is large. The genes are TRBV27 and TRBJ1-1; D may be TRBD1 (5 bases). Germline CDR1 reads MNHEY; CDR2 reads SMNVEV (reference sequence). The CDR3 runs to 15 residues. The V end lost 5 bases, the J end lost 0 bases, and 13 bases lay between the germline ends. The CDR3 DNA reads TGTGCCAGCAGTCCCTACCAGGGCATGAACACTGAAGCTTTCTTT. Amino acids: CASSPYQGMNTEAFF.

The chain has TRBV19 and TRBJ1-2, with 7 bases aligning to TRBD1. The CDR3 contains 13 residues. Germline CDR1 LNHDA, CDR2 SQIVND (reference sequence). The ends lost 11 bases at V and 3 bases at J; junction bases unmatched: 9. In DNA form, the CDR3 reads TGTGCCGCAACAGGGGTTGAAGACTATGGCTACACCTTC. Its translation: CAATGVEDYGYTF.